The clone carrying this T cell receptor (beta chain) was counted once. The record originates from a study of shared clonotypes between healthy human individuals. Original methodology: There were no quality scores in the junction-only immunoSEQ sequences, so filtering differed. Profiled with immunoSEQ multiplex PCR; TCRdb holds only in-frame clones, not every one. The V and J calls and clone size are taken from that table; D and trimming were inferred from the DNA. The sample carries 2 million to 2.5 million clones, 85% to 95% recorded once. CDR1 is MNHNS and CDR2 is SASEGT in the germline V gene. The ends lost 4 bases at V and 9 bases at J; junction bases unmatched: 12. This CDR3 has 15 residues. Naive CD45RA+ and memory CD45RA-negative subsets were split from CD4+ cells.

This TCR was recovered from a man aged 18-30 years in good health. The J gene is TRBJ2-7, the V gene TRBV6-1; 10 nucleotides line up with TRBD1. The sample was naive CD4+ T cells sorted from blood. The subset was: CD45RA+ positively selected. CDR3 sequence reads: CASSGTGTGDRWQYF. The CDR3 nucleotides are TGTGCCAGCAGTGGTACCGGGACAGGGGACCGGTGGCAGTACTTC.